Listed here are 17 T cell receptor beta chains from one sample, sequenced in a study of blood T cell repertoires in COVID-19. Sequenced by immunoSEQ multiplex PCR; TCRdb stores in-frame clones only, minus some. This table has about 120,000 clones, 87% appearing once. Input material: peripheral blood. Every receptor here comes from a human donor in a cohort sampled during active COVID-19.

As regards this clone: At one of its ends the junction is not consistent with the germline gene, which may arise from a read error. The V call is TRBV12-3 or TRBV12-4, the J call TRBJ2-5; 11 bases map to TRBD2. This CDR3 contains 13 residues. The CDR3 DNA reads TGTGCCAGCAGTTTAGGACTAGCGGGAAGGGCAGACTTC. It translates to CASSLGLAGRADF.

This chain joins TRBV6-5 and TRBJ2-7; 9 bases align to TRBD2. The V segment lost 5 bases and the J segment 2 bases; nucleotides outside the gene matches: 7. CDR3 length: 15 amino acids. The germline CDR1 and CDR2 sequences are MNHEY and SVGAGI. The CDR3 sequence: CASSRAASGAYEQYF. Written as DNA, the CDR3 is TGTGCCAGCAGTCGGGCGGCTAGCGGGGCCTACGAGCAGTACTTC.

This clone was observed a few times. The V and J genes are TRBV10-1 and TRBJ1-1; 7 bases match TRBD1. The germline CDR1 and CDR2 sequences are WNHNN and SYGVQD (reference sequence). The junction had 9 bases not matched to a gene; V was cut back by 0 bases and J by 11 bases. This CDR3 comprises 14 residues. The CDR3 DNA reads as TGCGCCAGCAGTGAGTCAGGTGCCGGACAGGAGGCTTTCTTT. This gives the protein CASSESGAGQEAFF.

The DNA for the CDR3 is TGTGCCAGTAGTATAGGGGCCCGAGAAATCGATGGCTACACCTTC. Translated, it gives CASSIGAREIDGYTF. The chain recombines TRBV19 with TRBJ1-2, with D unclear. Germline assignment: CDR1 LNHDA and CDR2 SQIVND (reference sequence). V lost 1 base and J 6 bases, leaving 15 bases between the germline ends. The CDR3 length is 15 residues.

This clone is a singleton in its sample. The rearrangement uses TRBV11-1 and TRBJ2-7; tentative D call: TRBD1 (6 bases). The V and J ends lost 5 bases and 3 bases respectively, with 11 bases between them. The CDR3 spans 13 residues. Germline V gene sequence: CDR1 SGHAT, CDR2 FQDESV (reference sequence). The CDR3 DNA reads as TGTGCCAGCAGCACGAAGACAGGCTACGAGCAGTACTTC. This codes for CASSTKTGYEQYF. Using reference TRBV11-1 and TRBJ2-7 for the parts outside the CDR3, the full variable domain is EAEVAQSPRYKITEKSQAVAFWCDPISGHATLYWYRQILGQGPELLVQFQDESVVDDSQLPKDRFSAERLKGVDSTLKIQPAELGDSAMYLCASSTKTGYEQYFGPGTRLTVT.

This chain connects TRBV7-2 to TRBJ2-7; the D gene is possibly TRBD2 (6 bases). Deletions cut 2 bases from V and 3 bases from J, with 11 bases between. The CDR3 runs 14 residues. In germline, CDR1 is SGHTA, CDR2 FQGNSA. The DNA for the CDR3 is TGTGCCAGCAGCTTAATGCGCGGGGTCTACGAGCAGTACTTC. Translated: CASSLMRGVYEQYF.

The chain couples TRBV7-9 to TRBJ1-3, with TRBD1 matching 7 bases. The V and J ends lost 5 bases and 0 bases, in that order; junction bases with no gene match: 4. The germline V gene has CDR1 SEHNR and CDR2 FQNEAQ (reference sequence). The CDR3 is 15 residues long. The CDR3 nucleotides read TGTGCCAGCAGCCAATGGGACAGCTCTGGAAACACCATATATTTT. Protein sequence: CASSQWDSSGNTIYF.

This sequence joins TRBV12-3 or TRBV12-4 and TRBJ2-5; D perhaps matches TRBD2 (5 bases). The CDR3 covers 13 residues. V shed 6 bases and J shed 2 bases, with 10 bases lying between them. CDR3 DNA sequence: TGTGCCAGCAGGGTGACGGGGCAAGAGACCCAGTACTTC. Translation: CASRVTGQETQYF.

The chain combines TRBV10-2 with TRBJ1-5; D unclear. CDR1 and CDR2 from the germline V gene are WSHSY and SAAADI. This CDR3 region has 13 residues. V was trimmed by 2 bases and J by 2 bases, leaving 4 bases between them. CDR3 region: CASSEPGNQPQHF. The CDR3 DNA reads TGCGCCAGCAGTGAGCCAGGCAATCAGCCCCAGCATTTT.

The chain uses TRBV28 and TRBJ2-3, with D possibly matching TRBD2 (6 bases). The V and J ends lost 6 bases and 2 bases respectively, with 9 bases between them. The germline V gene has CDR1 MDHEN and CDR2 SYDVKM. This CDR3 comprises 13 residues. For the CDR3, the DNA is TGTGCCAGCAGCCGCGGGATCACAGATACGCAGTATTTT. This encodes CASSRGITDTQYF.

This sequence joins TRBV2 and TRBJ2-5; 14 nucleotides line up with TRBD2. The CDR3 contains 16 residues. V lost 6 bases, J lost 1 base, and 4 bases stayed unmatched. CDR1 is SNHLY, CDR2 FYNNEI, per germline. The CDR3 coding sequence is TGTGCCAGCAGAGGGACTAGCGGGGGCCTCCAAGAGACCCAGTACTTC. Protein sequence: CASRGTSGGLQETQYF.

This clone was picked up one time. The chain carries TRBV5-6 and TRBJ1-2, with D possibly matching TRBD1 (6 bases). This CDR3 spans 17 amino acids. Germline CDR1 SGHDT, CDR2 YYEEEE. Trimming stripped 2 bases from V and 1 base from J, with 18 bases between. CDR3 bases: TGTGCCAGCAGCTTACAGGGTCAGTCAGTCCTTAACTATGGCTACACCTTC. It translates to CASSLQGQSVLNYGYTF. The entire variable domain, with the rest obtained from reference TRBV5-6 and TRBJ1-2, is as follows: DAGVTQSPTHLIKTRGQQVTLRCSPKSGHDTVSWYQQALGQGPQFIFQYYEEEERQRGNFPDRFSGHQFPNYSSELNVNALLLGDSALYLCASSLQGQSVLNYGYTFGSGTRLTVV.

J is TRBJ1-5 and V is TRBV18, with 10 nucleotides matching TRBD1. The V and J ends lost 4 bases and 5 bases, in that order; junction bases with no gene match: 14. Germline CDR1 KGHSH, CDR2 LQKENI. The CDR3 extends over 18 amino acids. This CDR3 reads CASSHSFPSGTGDQPQHF. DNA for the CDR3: TGTGCCAGCTCACACTCCTTTCCATCCGGGACAGGGGATCAGCCCCAGCATTTT.

The chain's CDR3 is CASSLGSQVNGYTF. The CDR3 coding sequence is TGCGCCAGCAGCTTGGGATCACAGGTGAATGGCTACACCTTC. The rearrangement joins TRBV5-1 to TRBJ1-2; a weak D match, TRBD1 (5 bases). The germline V and J ends were trimmed by 0 bases and 6 bases, with 12 bases remaining between them. Germline CDR1 reads SGHRS; CDR2 reads YFSETQ. The CDR3 runs 14 residues.

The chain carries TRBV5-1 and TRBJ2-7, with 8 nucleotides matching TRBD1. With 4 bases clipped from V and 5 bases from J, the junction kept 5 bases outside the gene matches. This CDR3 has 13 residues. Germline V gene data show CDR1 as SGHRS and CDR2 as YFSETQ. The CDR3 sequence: CASSQQGGNEQYF. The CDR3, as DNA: TGCGCCAGCAGCCAACAGGGGGGCAACGAGCAGTACTTC. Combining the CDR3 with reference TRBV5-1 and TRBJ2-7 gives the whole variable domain KAGVTQTPRYLIKTRGQQVTLSCSPISGHRSVSWYQQTPGQGLQFLFEYFSETQRNKGNFPGRFSGRQFSNSRSEMNVSTLELGDSALYLCASSQQGGNEQYFGPGTRLTVT.

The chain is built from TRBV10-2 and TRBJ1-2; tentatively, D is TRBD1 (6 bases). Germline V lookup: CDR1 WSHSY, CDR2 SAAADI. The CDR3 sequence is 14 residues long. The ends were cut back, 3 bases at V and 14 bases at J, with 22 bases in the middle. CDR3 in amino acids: CASSEPGTSGARTF. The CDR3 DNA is TGCGCCAGCAGTGAACCAGGGACATCCGGGGCGAGGACCTTC.

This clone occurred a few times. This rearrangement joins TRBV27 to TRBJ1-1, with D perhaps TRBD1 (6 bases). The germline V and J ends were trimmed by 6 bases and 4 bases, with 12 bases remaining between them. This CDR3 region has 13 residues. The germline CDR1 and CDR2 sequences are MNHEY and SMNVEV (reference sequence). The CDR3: CASSSTGSTEAFF. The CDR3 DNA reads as TGTGCCAGCAGCTCAACAGGGTCCACTGAAGCTTTCTTT.